The present T cell receptor beta chain was sequenced within a study of patients and donors after allogeneic stem cell transplantation. J lost 4 bases, V lost 0 bases, and 7 bases had no gene match. CDR3 length: 16 amino acids. From germline, CDR1 is MGHRA and CDR2 YSYEKL. TCRdb ran MiXCR on the RT-PCR reads and lists one entry per CDR3 protein. This table has about a million distinct CDR3 sequences, roughly 17% appearing once. This clonotype has more than one count but fewer than ten. Material for sequencing was blood, either unsorted or a sorted T cell fraction (not recorded which). The rearrangement uses TRBV4-1 and TRBJ1-1; 8 bases are shared with TRBD1. This clonotype originated in a human donor who was either an allogeneic HSCT recipient or a stem cell or donor lymphocyte infusion donor (not recorded which). It is not recorded whose cells these are; they may come from a transplant donor. The CDR3 loop is CASSQDPQGASTEAFF. The CDR3 nucleotides read TGCGCCAGCAGCCAAGATCCGCAGGGGGCGAGCACTGAAGCTTTCTTT.